The 15 T cell receptor beta chains below were found in one sample sequenced in a study of cytomegalovirus exposure and HLA in healthy donors. Here immunoSEQ multiplex PCR was the method, and the copy in TCRdb shows in-frame clones only, minus some. The sample has about 130,000 clones; nearly 90% are singletons. The sequenced sample consisted of PBMCs. These receptors were obtained from a woman between 18 and 30 years old in good health and CMV-seropositive.

The rearrangement links TRBV5-1 to TRBJ1-6; D gene uncertain. V was trimmed by 1 base and J by 8 bases, leaving 10 bases between them. CDR1 is SGHRS, CDR2 YFSETQ, per germline. The CDR3 totals 14 residues. CDR3 loop: CASSLYMRDSPLHF. For the CDR3, the DNA is TGCGCCAGCAGCTTGTACATGAGGGATTCACCCCTCCACTTT. Supplemented by reference TRBV5-1 and TRBJ1-6, the full variable domain reads KAGVTQTPRYLIKTRGQQVTLSCSPISGHRSVSWYQQTPGQGLQFLFEYFSETQRNKGNFPGRFSGRQFSNSRSEMNVSTLELGDSALYLCASSLYMRDSPLHFGNGTRLTVT.

The chain carries TRBV7-2 and TRBJ2-7; possibly TRBD1 for D (5 bases). Germline V gives CDR1 SGHTA, CDR2 FQGNSA. V was shortened by 5 bases and J by 3 bases, with 8 bases between the two germline ends. This CDR3 comprises 12 residues. This CDR3 reads CASSTDSYEQYF. CDR3 nucleotide sequence: TGTGCCAGCAGCACAGACAGCTACGAGCAGTACTTC.

The gene calls are TRBV9 and TRBJ2-6, with TRBD1 matching over 8 bases. This CDR3 is 17 amino acids long. CDR1 and CDR2 (germline): SGDLS, YYNGEE. The V segment lost 3 bases and the J segment 2 bases; nucleotides outside the gene matches: 7. The CDR3 sequence is CASSAEPTGAGANVLTF. The CDR3, as DNA: TGTGCCAGCAGCGCCGAGCCGACAGGGGCTGGGGCCAACGTCCTGACTTTC. Complete variable domain (other parts from reference TRBV9 and TRBJ2-6): DSGVTQTPKHLITATGQRVTLRCSPRSGDLSVYWYQQSLDQGLQFLIQYYNGEERAKGNILERFSAQQFPDLHSELNLSSLELGDSALYFCASSAEPTGAGANVLTFGAGSRLTVL.

This chain joins TRBV11-2 and TRBJ1-2, with unresolved D. The CDR3 contains 14 residues. The germline CDR1 and CDR2 sequences are SGHAT and FQNNGV. The ends were cut back, 2 bases at V and 8 bases at J, with 15 bases in the middle. CDR3 in DNA: TGTGCCAGCAGCTTACCCCAGTTGGTGGGCGGCTACACCTTC. Protein product: CASSLPQLVGGYTF.

The chain couples TRBV19 to TRBJ2-3; TRBD2 agrees at 14 bases. Per germline, CDR1 LNHDA and CDR2 SQIVND (reference sequence). The CDR3 is 17 residues long. The trim removed 5 bases at V and 1 base at J, leaving 5 bases unmatched. Here the CDR3 reads CASSPKTSGGGTDTQYF. DNA for the CDR3: TGTGCCAGTAGTCCAAAGACTAGCGGGGGGGGCACAGATACGCAGTATTTT.

This clone was observed a few times. This rearrangement joins TRBV23-1 to TRBJ1-1; 12 nucleotides agree with TRBD1. TRBV23-1 is an ORF for which the function is uncertain. J gave up 7 bases and V 10 bases, and 7 bases lay outside the gene matches. The CDR3 runs to 13 residues. CDR3 loop: CATSGQGASEAFF. DNA for the CDR3: TGCGCCACCTCGGGACAGGGGGCGAGTGAAGCTTTCTTT.

The chain joins TRBV1 to TRBJ1-5; the table gives TRBD1 as D, unverified against the DNA. TRBV1 is given as a pseudogene. The CDR3 is 14 amino acids. CDR3 nucleotide sequence: TGCACCACCCCCGTTGGGGCATGCAATCAGCCCCAGCATTTT. As protein: CTTPVGACNQPQHF.

The gene calls are TRBV7-2 and TRBJ1-6; a weak D match, TRBD1 (6 bases). The V end was cut by 5 bases, the J end by 4 bases, with 9 bases between. The CDR3 extends over 14 amino acids. CDR1 and CDR2 (germline): SGHTA, FQGNSA. CDR3 in DNA: TGTGCCAGCAGCCCAGGACAGTATAATTCACCCCTCCACTTT. It is translated as CASSPGQYNSPLHF.

In this sample, this clone is medium-sized. The chain carries TRBV14 and TRBJ2-7; TRBD1 aligns across 10 bases. From germline, CDR1 is SGHDN and CDR2 FVKESK. The V segment lost 5 bases and the J segment 5 bases; nucleotides outside the gene matches: 9. CDR3 length: 15 residues. CDR3: CASSSFRDRGDEQYF. The CDR3 coding sequence is TGTGCCAGCAGCTCATTCCGGGACAGGGGCGACGAGCAGTACTTC.

This sequence joins TRBV6-1 and TRBJ2-7; 8 nucleotides agree with TRBD1. The ends lost 4 bases at V and 3 bases at J; junction bases unmatched: 8. This CDR3 is built from 15 residues. Germline-derived CDR1 and CDR2 are MNHNS and SASEGT. CDR3 loop: CASSVEQGEIYEQYF. CDR3 nucleotide sequence: TGTGCCAGCAGTGTCGAACAGGGGGAGATCTACGAGCAGTACTTC.

The V and J genes are TRBV7-2 and TRBJ2-2; TRBD2 aligns across 12 bases. The V gene's germline CDR1 is SGHTA and CDR2 FQGNSA. The V segment lost 5 bases and the J segment 6 bases; nucleotides outside the gene matches: 10. This CDR3 has 17 residues. For the CDR3, the DNA is TGTGCCAGCAGCACCGGACTAGCGGGGCCGGTCGCCGGGGAGCTGTTTTTT. This gives the protein CASSTGLAGPVAGELFF.

This chain joins TRBV7-2 and TRBJ1-2; TRBD1 is a possible D gene (6 bases). The CDR3 length is 15 residues. V lost 5 bases to trimming and J lost 2 bases, with 15 bases between them. CDR1 and CDR2 from the germline V gene are SGHTA and FQGNSA. CDR3 protein: CASSPSRGENYGYTF. CDR3 DNA sequence: TGTGCCAGCAGCCCTTCCAGGGGCGAGAACTATGGCTACACCTTC.

The V call is TRBV6-6, the J call TRBJ1-6; 8 bases are shared with TRBD1. CDR1 MNHNY and CDR2 SVGAGI come from the germline V gene (reference sequence). The J segment lost 11 bases and the V segment lost 6 bases, leaving 6 bases of the junction unmatched. CDR3 length equals 13 residues. CDR3 DNA sequence: TGTGCCAGCAGGAACGCACAGGGGGCACCCCTCCACTTT. It encodes CASRNAQGAPLHF.

V gene TRBV14 combines with J gene TRBJ2-5, with 7 positions matching TRBD2. The length of the CDR3 is 18 residues. Germline CDR1 is SGHDN and CDR2 is FVKESK. J was trimmed by 3 bases and V by 4 bases; bases with no gene match: 17. CDR3 sequence: CASSLNSRSLAAKETQYF. Here the CDR3 DNA reads TGTGCCAGCAGCCTAAACTCTAGATCGCTAGCGGCTAAAGAGACCCAGTACTTC.

The V gene is TRBV4-1, the J gene TRBJ1-2, with D hard to call. The CDR3 runs to 14 residues. Trimming shortened V by 5 bases and J by 4 bases, and 14 bases separated the two germline ends. Looked up from germline, CDR1 is MGHRA and CDR2 is YSYEKL. DNA of the CDR3: TGCGCCAGCAGCTCCCCGGGGAGTGGCTATGGCTACACCTTC. It is translated as CASSSPGSGYGYTF.